The clone carrying this TCR beta chain has a single count. The germline gene is not matched at one end of the junction; a read error may be the cause. These data are taken from a study of molecular identifiers for immune sequencing clone quantification. Each CDR3 protein is one row after TCRdb ran MiXCR on the PCR reads. Of some 580,000 distinct CDR3 sequences listed, over 25% are singletons. Input material: naive CD8+ T cells from blood, with Jurkat cell RNA spiked in. As for subset: FACS-sorted CD8+CD4-CCR7+CD45RA+ naive T cells. This sequence originates from a human donor in good health. Some libraries in this study had Jurkat cell RNA spiked in.

CDR3 amino acids: CASSLQLAGSTEELFF. CDR3 nucleotides: TGTGCCAGCAGCTTACAACTAGCGGGGTCCACCGAGGAGCTGTTTTTT. The chain is built from TRBV7-8 and TRBJ2-2; 10 nucleotides match TRBD2. The CDR3 length is 16 residues. CDR1 is SGHVS, CDR2 FQNEAQ, per germline.